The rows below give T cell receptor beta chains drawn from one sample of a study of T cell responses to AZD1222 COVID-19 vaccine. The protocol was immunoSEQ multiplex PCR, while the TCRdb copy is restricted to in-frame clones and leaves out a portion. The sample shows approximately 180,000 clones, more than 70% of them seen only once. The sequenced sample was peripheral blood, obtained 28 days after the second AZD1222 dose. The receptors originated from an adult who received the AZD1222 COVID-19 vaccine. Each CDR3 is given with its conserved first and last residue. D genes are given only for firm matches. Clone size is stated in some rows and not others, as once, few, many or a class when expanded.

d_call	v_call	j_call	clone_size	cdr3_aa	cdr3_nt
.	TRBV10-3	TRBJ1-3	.	CAIRSNSGNTIYF	TGTGCCATCAGATCAAACTCTGGAAACACCATATATTTT
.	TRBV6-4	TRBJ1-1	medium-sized	CASSDSPDKNTEAFF	TGTGCCAGCAGTGATTCCCCGGACAAGAACACTGAAGCTTTCTTT
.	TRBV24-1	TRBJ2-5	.	CATGRGDGETQYF	TGTGCCACCGGTCGCGGGGATGGAGAGACCCAGTACTTC
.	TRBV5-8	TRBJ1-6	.	CASSYSQSSYNSPLHF	TGTGCCAGCAGCTATAGCCAAAGCTCCTATAATTCACCCCTCCACTTT
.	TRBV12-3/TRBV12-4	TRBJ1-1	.	CASRPEDTEAFF	TGTGCCAGCCGACCTGAGGACACTGAAGCTTTCTTT
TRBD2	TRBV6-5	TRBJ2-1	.	CASSPRAGGHNEQFF	TGTGCCAGCAGCCCGAGGGCGGGAGGACACAATGAGCAGTTCTTC
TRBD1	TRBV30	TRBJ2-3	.	CAWGRQGSTDTQYF	TGTGCCTGGGGGCGACAGGGGAGCACAGATACGCAGTATTTT
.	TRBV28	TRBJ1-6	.	CASRPPEGQGSPLHF	TGTGCCAGCAGGCCGCCTGAGGGGCAGGGATCACCCCTCCACTTT
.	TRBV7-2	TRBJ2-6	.	CASSLDPLGVLAGANVLTF	TGTGCCAGCAGCTTAGACCCCCTAGGGGTTCTGGCTGGGGCCAACGTCCTGACTTTC
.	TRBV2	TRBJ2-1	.	CASSLGGGGFNEQFF	TGTGCCAGCAGTTTAGGGGGGGGAGGTTTTAATGAGCAGTTCTTC
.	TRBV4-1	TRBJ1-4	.	CASSPGGTGGEKLFF	TGCGCCAGCAGCCCCGGCGGTACCGGTGGGGAAAAACTGTTTTTT
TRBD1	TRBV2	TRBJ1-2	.	CASTGTGDASYGYTF	TGTGCCAGCACCGGGACAGGGGACGCCAGCTATGGCTACACCTTC
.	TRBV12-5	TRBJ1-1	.	CASGPPGMNTEAFF	TGTGCTAGTGGACCACCAGGGATGAACACTGAAGCTTTCTTT
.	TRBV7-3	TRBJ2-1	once	CASSLLQRSSYNEQFF	TGTGCCAGCAGCCTACTCCAGCGGAGCTCCTACAATGAGCAGTTCTTC
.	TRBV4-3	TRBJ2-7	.	CASSQERSNYEQYF	TGCGCCAGCAGCCAAGAGCGGAGCAACTACGAGCAGTACTTC
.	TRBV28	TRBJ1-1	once	CASSLSLSGRAFF	TGTGCCAGCAGTTTATCATTGTCAGGGCGAGCTTTCTTT
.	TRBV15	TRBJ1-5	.	CATSSYSNQPQHF	TGTGCCACCAGCAGCTATTCAAATCAGCCCCAGCATTTT
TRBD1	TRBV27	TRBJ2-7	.	CASSSTGQGREQYF	TGTGCCAGCAGTTCAACGGGACAGGGGAGGGAGCAGTACTTC
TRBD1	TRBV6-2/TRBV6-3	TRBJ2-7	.	CASSNDREYEQYF	TGTGCCAGCAGCAATGACAGGGAGTACGAGCAGTACTTC
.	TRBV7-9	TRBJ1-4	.	CASSPVEVATNEKLFF	TGTGCCAGCAGCCCCGTCGAAGTTGCAACTAATGAAAAACTGTTTTTT
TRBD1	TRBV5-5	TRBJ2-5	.	CASSLWTGGTETQYF	TGTGCCAGCAGCTTGTGGACAGGGGGAACAGAGACCCAGTACTTC
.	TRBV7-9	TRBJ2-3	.	CASSSSSGSTDTQYF	TGTGCCAGCAGCTCTTCCTCTGGGAGCACAGATACGCAGTATTTT
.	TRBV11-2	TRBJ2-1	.	CASSLTVGSGEQFF	TGTGCCAGCAGCTTGACAGTGGGGTCTGGTGAGCAGTTCTTC
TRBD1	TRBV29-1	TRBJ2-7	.	CSVDGGTGGEQYF	TGCAGCGTTGACGGAGGGACAGGGGGGGAGCAGTACTTC
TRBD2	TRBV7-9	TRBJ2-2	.	CASLRASGSFAGELFF	TGTGCCAGCCTTCGGGCTAGCGGGAGTTTTGCCGGGGAGCTGTTTTTT
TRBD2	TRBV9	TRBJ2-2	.	CASSVSSGKGELFF	TGTGCCAGCAGCGTCTCTAGCGGGAAGGGGGAGCTGTTTTTT
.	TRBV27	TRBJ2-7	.	CASSLLGDLSYEQYF	TGTGCCAGCAGTTTATTAGGAGATCTCTCCTACGAGCAGTACTTC
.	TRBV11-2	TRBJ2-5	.	CASSFELGRETQYF	TGTGCCAGCAGCTTCGAGCTGGGGAGAGAGACCCAGTACTTC
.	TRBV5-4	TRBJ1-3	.	CASSTGSGNTIYF	TGTGCCAGCAGCACGGGCTCTGGAAACACCATATATTTT
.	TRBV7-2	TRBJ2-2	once	CASSSRVRELFF	TGTGCCAGCAGCTCTCGAGTCCGGGAGCTGTTTTTT
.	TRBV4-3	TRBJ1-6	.	CASSQEWGTRLDSPLHF	TGCGCCAGCAGCCAAGAATGGGGGACGAGGTTGGATTCACCCCTCCACTTT
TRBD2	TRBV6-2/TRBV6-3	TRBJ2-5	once	CASSYPRLAGQPAARETQYF	TGTGCCAGCAGTTACCCGAGACTAGCGGGACAGCCCGCTGCCAGAGAGACCCAGTACTTC
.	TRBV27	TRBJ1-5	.	CASSWSATSNQPQHF	TGTGCCAGCAGTTGGTCAGCTACCAGCAATCAGCCCCAGCATTTT
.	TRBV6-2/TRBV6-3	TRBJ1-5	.	CASSYSTSDQPQHF	TGTGCCAGCAGTTACTCGACTTCGGATCAGCCCCAGCATTTT
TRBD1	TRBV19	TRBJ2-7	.	CASSIGQGSYEQYF	TGTGCCAGTAGTATCGGACAGGGATCCTACGAGCAGTACTTC
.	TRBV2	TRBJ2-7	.	CASSETLDEYF	TGTGCCAGCAGTGAAACCCTAGATGAGTACTTC